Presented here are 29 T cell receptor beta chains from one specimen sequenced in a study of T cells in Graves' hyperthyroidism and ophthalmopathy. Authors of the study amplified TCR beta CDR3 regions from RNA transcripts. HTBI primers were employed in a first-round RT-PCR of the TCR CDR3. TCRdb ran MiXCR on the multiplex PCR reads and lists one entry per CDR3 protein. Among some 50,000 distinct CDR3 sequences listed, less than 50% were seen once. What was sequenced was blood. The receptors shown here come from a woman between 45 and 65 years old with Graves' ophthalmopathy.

Written as DNA, the CDR3 is TGTGCCAGCAGTTTACCACTAGCGGGAGTGAGGGAGACCCAGTACTTC. It encodes CASSLPLAGVRETQYF. This rearrangement joins TRBV12-3 or TRBV12-4 to TRBJ2-5, with 11 bases aligning to TRBD2. The CDR3 length is 16 residues. Germline trimming cut 2 bases from V and 5 bases from J; bases unmatched to any gene: 7.

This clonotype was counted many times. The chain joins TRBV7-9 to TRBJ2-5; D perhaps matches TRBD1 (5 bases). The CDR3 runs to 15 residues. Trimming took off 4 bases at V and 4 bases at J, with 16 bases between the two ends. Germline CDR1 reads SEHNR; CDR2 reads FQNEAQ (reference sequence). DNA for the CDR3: TGTGCCAGCAGCTCGTCCGGACACCGGATAGAGACCCAGTACTTC. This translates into CASSSSGHRIETQYF. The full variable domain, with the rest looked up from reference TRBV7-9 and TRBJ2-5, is DTGVSQNPRHKITKRGQNVTFRCDPISEHNRLYWYRQTLGQGPEFLTYFQNEAQLEKSRLLSDRFSAERPKGSFSTLEIQRTEQGDSAMYLCASSSSGHRIETQYFGPGTRLLVL.

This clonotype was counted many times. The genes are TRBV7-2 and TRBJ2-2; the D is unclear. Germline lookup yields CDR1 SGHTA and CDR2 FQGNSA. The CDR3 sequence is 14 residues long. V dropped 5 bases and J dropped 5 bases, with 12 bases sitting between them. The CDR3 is CASSALGPTGELFF. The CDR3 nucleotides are TGTGCCAGCAGCGCCCTCGGACCGACCGGGGAGCTGTTTTTT.

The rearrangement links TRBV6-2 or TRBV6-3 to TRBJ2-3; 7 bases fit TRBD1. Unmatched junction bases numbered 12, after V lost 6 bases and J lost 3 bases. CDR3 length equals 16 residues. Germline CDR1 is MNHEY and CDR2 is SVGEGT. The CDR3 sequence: CASSSRDRVGTDTQYF. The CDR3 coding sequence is TGTGCCAGCAGCTCTAGAGACAGGGTTGGGACAGATACGCAGTATTTT.

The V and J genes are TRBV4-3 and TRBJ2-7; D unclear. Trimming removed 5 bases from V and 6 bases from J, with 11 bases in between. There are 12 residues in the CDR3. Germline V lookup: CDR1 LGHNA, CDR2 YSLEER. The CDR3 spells CASSLNPSEQYF. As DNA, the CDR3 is TGCGCCAGCAGCTTGAATCCGTCCGAGCAGTACTTC.

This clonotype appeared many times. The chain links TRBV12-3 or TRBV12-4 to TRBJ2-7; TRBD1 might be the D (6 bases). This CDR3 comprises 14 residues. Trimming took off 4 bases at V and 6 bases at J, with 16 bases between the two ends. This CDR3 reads CASSYTGPAREQYF. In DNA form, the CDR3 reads TGTGCCAGCAGTTATACAGGGCCGGCCCGCGAGCAGTACTTC.

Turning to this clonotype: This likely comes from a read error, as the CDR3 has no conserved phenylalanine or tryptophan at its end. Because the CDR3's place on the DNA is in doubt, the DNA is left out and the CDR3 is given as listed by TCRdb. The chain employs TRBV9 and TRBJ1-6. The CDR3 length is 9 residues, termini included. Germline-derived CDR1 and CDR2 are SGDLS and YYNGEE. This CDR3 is CASSVYEHS.

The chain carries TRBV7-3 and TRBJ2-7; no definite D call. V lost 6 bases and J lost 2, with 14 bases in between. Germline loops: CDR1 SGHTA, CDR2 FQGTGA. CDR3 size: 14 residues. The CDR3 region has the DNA TGTGCCAGCAGTCCCAGGAAGAGCGCCTACGAGCAGTACTTC. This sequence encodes CASSPRKSAYEQYF.

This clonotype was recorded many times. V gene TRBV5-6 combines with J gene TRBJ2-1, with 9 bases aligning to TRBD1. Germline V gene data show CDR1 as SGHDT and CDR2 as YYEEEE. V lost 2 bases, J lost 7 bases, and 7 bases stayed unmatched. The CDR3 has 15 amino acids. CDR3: CASSFRDREGNEQFF. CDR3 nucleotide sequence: TGTGCCAGCAGCTTCCGGGACAGGGAGGGGAATGAGCAGTTCTTC. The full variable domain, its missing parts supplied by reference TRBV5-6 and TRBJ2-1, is DAGVTQSPTHLIKTRGQQVTLRCSPKSGHDTVSWYQQALGQGPQFIFQYYEEEERQRGNFPDRFSGHQFPNYSSELNVNALLLGDSALYLCASSFRDREGNEQFFGPGTRLTVL.

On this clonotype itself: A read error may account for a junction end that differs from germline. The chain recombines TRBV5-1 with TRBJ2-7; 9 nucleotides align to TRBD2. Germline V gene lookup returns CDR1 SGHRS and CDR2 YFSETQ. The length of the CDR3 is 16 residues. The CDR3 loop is CANSPTSGATPYEQYF. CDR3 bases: TGCGCCAACAGCCCGACTAGCGGCGCAACTCCATACGAGCAGTACTTC. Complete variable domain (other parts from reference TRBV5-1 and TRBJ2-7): KAGVTQTPRYLIKTRGQQVTLSCSPISGHRSVSWYQQTPGQGLQFLFEYFSETQRNKGNFPGRFSGRQFSNSRSEMNVSTLELGDSALYLCANSPTSGATPYEQYFGPGTRLTVT.

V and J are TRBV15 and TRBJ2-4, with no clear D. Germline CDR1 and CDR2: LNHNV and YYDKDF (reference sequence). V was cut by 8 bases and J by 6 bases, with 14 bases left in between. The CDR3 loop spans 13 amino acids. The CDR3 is CATRARSGNIQYF. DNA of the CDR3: TGTGCCACCCGCGCAAGGTCGGGAAACATTCAGTACTTC.

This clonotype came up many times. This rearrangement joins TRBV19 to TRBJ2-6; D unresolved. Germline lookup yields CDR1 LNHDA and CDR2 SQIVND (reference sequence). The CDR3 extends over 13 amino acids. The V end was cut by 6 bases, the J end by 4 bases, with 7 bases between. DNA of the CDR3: TGTGCCAGTAGAGTTGGAGGGGCCAACGTCCTGACTTTC. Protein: CASRVGGANVLTF.

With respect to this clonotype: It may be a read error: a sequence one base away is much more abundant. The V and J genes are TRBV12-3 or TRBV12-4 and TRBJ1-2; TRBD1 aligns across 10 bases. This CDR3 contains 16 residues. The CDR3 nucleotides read TGTGCCTGCAGCGGACAGGGGGGATTCGATTCGCGGGGCTACACCTTC. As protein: CACSGQGGFDSRGYTF.

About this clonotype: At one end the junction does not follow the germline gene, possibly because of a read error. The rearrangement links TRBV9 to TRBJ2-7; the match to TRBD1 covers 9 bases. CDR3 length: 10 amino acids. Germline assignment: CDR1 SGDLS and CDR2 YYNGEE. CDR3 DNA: TGTGCCAGCAGCGTAGGGGGACAGGGCTTC. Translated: CASSVGGQGF.

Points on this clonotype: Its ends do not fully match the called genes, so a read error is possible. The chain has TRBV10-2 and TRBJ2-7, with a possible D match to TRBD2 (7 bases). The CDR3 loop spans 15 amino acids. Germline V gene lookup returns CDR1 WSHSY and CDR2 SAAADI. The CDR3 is CASSERRGGFNEQYF. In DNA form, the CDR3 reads TGCGCCAGCAGTGAGAGGAGGGGGGGGTTCAATGAGCAGTACTTT.

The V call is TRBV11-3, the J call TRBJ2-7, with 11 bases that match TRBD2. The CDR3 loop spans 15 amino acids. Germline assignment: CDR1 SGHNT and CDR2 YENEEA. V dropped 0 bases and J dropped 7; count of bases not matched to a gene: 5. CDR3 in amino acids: CASSLEGTSGVEQYF. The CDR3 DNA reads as TGTGCCAGCAGCTTAGAGGGGACTAGCGGAGTAGAGCAGTACTTC.

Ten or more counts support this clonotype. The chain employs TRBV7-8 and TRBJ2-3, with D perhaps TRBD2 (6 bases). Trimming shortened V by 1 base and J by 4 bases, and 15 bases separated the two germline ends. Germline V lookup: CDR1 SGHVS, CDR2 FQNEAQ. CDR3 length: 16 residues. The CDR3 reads CASSLGSGRGSDTQYF. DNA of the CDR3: TGTGCCAGCAGCTTAGGTTCGGGGCGGGGTTCAGATACGCAGTATTTT. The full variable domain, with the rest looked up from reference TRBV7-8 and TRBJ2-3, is GAGVSQSPRYKVAKRGQDVALRCDPISGHVSLFWYQQALGQGPEFLTYFQNEAQLDKSGLPSDRFFAERPEGSVSTLKIQRTQQEDSAVYLCASSLGSGRGSDTQYFGPGTRLTVL.

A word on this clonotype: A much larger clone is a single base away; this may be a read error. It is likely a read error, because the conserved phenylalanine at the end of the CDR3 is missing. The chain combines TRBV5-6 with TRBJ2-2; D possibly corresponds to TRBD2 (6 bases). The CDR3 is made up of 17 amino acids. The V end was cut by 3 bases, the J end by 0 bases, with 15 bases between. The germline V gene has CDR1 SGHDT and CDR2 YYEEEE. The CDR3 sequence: CASSWRVGAPNTGELFL. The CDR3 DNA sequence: TGTGCCAGCAGCTGGAGGGTCGGGGCCCCGAACACCGGGGAGCTGTTTCTT.

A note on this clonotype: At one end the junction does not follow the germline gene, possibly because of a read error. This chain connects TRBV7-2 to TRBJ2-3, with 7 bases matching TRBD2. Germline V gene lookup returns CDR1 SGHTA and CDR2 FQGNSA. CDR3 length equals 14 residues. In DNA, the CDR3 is TGCGCCAGCAGCCAACTCGGGGGGACAGATACGCAGTATTTT. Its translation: CASSQLGGTDTQYF.

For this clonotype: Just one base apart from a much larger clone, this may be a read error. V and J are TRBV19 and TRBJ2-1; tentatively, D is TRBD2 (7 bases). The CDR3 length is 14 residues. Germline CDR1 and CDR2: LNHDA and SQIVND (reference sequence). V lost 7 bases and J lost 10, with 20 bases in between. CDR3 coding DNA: TGTGCCAGTAAATTACGGGGGGCCAGTCAAGAGCAGTTCTTC. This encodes CASKLRGASQEQFF.

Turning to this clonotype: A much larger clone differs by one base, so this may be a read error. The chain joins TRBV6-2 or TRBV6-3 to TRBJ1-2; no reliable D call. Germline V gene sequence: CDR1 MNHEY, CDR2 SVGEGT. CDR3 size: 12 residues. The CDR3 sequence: CASKQSNHGYTF. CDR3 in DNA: TGTGCCAGCAAACAGTCTAACCATGGCTACACCTTC.

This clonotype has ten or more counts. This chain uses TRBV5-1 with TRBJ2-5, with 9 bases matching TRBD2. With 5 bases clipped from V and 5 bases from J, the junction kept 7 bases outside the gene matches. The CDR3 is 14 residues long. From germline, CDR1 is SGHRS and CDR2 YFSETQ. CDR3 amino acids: CASRSGSGRETQYF. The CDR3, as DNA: TGCGCCAGCAGGAGTGGCAGCGGGAGGGAGACCCAGTACTTC. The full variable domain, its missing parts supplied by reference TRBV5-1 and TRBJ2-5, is KAGVTQTPRYLIKTRGQQVTLSCSPISGHRSVSWYQQTPGQGLQFLFEYFSETQRNKGNFPGRFSGRQFSNSRSEMNVSTLELGDSALYLCASRSGSGRETQYFGPGTRLLVL.

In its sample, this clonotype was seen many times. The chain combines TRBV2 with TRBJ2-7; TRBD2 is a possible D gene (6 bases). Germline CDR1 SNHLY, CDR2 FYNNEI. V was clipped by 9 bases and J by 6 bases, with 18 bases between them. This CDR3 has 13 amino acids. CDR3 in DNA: TGTGCCAGTTTTTCGGGGACTTTCGGCGAGCAGTACTTC. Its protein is CASFSGTFGEQYF.

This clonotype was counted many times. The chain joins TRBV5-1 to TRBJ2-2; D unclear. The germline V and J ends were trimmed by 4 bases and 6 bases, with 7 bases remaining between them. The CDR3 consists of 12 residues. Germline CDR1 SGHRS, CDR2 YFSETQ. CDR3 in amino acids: CASSLLSGELFF. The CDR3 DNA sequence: TGCGCCAGCAGCCTACTATCCGGGGAGCTGTTTTTT.

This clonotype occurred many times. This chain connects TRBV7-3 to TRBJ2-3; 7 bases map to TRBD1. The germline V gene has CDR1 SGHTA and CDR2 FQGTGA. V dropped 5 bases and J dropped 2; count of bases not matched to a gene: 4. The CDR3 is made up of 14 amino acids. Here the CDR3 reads CASSGDSATDTQYF. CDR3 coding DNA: TGTGCCAGCAGCGGGGACAGCGCCACAGATACGCAGTATTTT. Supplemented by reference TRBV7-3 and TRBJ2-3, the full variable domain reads GAGVSQTPSNKVTEKGKYVELRCDPISGHTALYWYRQSLGQGPEFLIYFQGTGAADDSGLPNDRFFAVRPEGSVSTLKIQRTERGDSAVYLCASSGDSATDTQYFGPGTRLTVL.

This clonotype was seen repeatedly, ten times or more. CDR3 sequence reads: CASTPVPGVETQYF. The CDR3 DNA reads as TGTGCCAGCACCCCCGTTCCAGGGGTGGAGACCCAGTACTTC. The chain has TRBV5-4 and TRBJ2-5; D might be TRBD1 (6 bases). The CDR3 is made up of 14 amino acids. V lost 6 bases to trimming and J lost 5 bases, with 17 bases between them. Per germline, CDR1 SGHNT and CDR2 YYREEE (reference sequence).

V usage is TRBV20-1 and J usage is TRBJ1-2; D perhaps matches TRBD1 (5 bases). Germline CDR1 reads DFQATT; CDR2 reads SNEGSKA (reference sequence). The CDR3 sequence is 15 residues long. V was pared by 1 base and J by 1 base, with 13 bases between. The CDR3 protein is CSARGTWVRNYGYTF. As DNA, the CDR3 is TGCAGTGCTAGAGGGACATGGGTCCGTAACTATGGCTACACCTTC.

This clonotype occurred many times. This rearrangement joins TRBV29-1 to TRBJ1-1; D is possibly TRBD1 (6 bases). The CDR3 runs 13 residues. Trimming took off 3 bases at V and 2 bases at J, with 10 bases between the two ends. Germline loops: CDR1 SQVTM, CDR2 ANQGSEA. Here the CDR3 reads CSVDGTLNTEAFF. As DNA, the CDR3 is TGCAGCGTTGACGGGACACTAAACACTGAAGCTTTCTTT.

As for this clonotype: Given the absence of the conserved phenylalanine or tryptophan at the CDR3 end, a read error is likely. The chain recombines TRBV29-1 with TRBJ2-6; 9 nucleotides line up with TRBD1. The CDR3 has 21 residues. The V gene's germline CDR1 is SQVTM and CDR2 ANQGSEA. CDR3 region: CSVEEWSSTDRGSSGAIVLTV. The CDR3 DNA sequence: TGCAGCGTTGAAGAATGGTCGTCTACGGACAGGGGTTCGTCTGGGGCCATCGTCCTGACTGTC.